This T cell receptor beta chain was recovered during a study of T cell clonotyping in hematopoietic cell transplantation. Assay used: immunoSEQ multiplex PCR; TCRdb lists only in-frame clones, some missing. The profile shows around 16,000 clones, roughly 90% of them singletons. Trimming took 2 bases from V and 3 from J, leaving 11 bases between them. Germline V gives CDR1 SGHVS, CDR2 FQNEAQ. This CDR3 has 14 amino acids. On this clone itself: Its antigen is undetermined.

Notes on the study in general: After transplant, recipient diversity fell while pathologically expanded clonotypes grew through day 180.

Sample: peripheral blood mononuclear cells. The V and J genes are TRBV7-8 and TRBJ2-7; D remains ambiguous. The receptor's source is a man aged 45 to 65 in good health. Some clones in this sample may be carry-over from other donors' samples. The CDR3 reads CASSLRPGYYEQYF. CDR3 DNA: TGTGCCAGCAGCTTACGCCCAGGCTACTACGAGCAGTACTTC.